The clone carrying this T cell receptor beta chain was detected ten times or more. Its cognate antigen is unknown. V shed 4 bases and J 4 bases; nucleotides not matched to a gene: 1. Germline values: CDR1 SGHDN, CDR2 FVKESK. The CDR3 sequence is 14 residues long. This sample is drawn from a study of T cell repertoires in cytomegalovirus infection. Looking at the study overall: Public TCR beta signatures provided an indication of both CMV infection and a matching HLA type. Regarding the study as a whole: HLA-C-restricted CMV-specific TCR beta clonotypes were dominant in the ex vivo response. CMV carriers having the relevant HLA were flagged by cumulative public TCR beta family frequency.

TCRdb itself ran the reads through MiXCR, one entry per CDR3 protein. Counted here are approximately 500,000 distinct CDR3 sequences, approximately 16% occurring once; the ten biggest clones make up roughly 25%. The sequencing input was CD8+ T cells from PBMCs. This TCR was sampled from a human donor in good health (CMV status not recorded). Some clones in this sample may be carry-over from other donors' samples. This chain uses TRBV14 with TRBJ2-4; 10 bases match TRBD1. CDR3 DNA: TGTGCCAGCAGCCCGGGACAGGGGAAAAACATTCAGTACTTC. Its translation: CASSPGQGKNIQYF.